The 21 T cell receptor beta chains below come from one sample, sequenced in a study of T cell responses to AZD1222 COVID-19 vaccine (dated by TCRdb to the early 2020s). Library method: the immunoSEQ multiplex PCR assay. The table was pulled from immuneACCESS by TCRdb, which kept in-frame rearrangements only. Such tables lose some clones; where checked, under half of the loss comes from unresolved V genes, and the rest has no known cause. The sample records some 130,000 clones, 75% to 90% of which are singletons. 5% to 7.5% of the sample is held by the ten biggest clonotypes. The sample's time point label is to be understood as: baseline before first vaccination. The input for sequencing was peripheral blood, taken on day 0 of AZD1222 vaccination. These receptors were obtained from an adult in good health.

This clone was observed a few times. The chain employs TRBV30 and TRBJ1-1; 9 nucleotides align to TRBD1. The V and J ends lost 1 base and 6 bases, in that order; junction bases with no gene match: 0. This CDR3 is built from 12 residues. Germline V gene data show CDR1 as GTSNPN and CDR2 as SVGIG (reference sequence). The CDR3 sequence is CAWSGQGAEAFF. In DNA, the CDR3 is TGTGCCTGGAGTGGACAGGGGGCTGAAGCTTTCTTT.

This clone came up a few times. V usage is TRBV7-8 and J usage is TRBJ1-1; D may be TRBD1 (5 bases). Trimming cost V 1 base and J 4 bases, with 7 bases left between them. The CDR3 length is 13 residues. Germline CDR1 is SGHVS and CDR2 is FQNEAQ. The CDR3 nucleotides are TGTGCCAGCAGCTTAGGGACAATCACTGAAGCTTTCTTT. As protein: CASSLGTITEAFF.

For the CDR3, the DNA is TGTGCCAGCAGCTTGTTCATGCCAAACTACGAGCAGTACTTC. Protein: CASSLFMPNYEQYF. The chain recombines TRBV5-6 with TRBJ2-7; D is unclear. Germline-derived CDR1 and CDR2 are SGHDT and YYEEEE. CDR3 length: 14 residues. V shed 1 base and J shed 3 bases, with 11 bases lying between them.

The chain links TRBV7-2 to TRBJ2-7; 9 bases agree with TRBD1. This CDR3 spans 16 amino acids. CDR1 SGHTA and CDR2 FQGNSA come from the germline V gene. V dropped 5 bases and J dropped 3; count of bases not matched to a gene: 11. The CDR3 loop is CASSRGGGTGNYEQYF. The CDR3 bases are TGTGCCAGCAGCCGCGGCGGCGGGACAGGGAACTACGAGCAGTACTTC.

This clone was counted a single time. The chain employs TRBV5-1 and TRBJ2-2; D is perhaps TRBD2 (6 bases). V was trimmed by 0 bases and J by 0 bases, leaving 18 bases between them. This CDR3 has 19 amino acids. The germline V gene encodes CDR1 SGHRS and CDR2 YFSETQ. The CDR3 is CASSLGSGRGNANTGELFF. The CDR3 region has the DNA TGCGCCAGCAGCTTGGGTTCGGGGCGGGGTAACGCGAACACCGGGGAGCTGTTTTTT. Using reference TRBV5-1 and TRBJ2-2 for the parts outside the CDR3, the full variable domain is KAGVTQTPRYLIKTRGQQVTLSCSPISGHRSVSWYQQTPGQGLQFLFEYFSETQRNKGNFPGRFSGRQFSNSRSEMNVSTLELGDSALYLCASSLGSGRGNANTGELFFGEGSRLTVL.

The chain is built from TRBV19 and TRBJ1-5; D unresolved. V was shortened by 3 bases and J by 0 bases, with 6 bases between the two germline ends. This CDR3 spans 14 amino acids. The germline gives CDR1 LNHDA, CDR2 SQIVND (reference sequence). The CDR3 DNA is TGTGCCAGTAGTATCGAGGATAGCAATCAGCCCCAGCATTTT. Translation gives CASSIEDSNQPQHF.

The chain combines TRBV30 with TRBJ1-3; D gene unclear. The ends were cut back, 0 bases at V and 4 bases at J, with 4 bases in the middle. The length of the CDR3 is 12 residues. CDR1 and CDR2 from the germline V gene are GTSNPN and SVGIG (reference sequence). This chain's CDR3 is CAWSVGGNTIYF. DNA of the CDR3: TGTGCCTGGAGTGTTGGGGGAAACACCATATATTTT.

J is TRBJ2-2 and V is TRBV27; no firm D call. V lost 2 bases and J 2 bases, leaving 6 bases between the germline ends. The CDR3 sequence is 14 residues long. CDR1 and CDR2 from the germline V gene are MNHEY and SMNVEV (reference sequence). This CDR3 is CASSLSPNTGELFF. The CDR3 coding sequence is TGTGCCAGCAGTTTAAGCCCTAACACCGGGGAGCTGTTTTTT.

This sequence joins TRBV18 and TRBJ1-3; weak D call: TRBD1 (6 bases). CDR1 KGHSH and CDR2 LQKENI come from the germline V gene. The CDR3 contains 16 residues. The V end lost 3 bases, the J end lost 2 bases, and 14 bases lay between the germline ends. CDR3 amino acids: CASSPRAGEPGNTIYF. CDR3 in DNA: TGTGCCAGCTCACCCCGGGCAGGGGAGCCTGGAAACACCATATATTTT.

CDR3 loop: CASSYMSRSNYGYTF. The CDR3 bases are TGTGCCAGCAGTTATATGTCCAGATCTAACTATGGCTACACCTTC. This chain links TRBV6-2 or TRBV6-3 with TRBJ1-2; D call uncertain. This CDR3 comprises 15 residues. Germline CDR1 reads MNHEY; CDR2 reads SVGEGT. Trimming cost V 3 bases and J 0 bases, with 11 bases left between them.

The V gene is TRBV6-2 or TRBV6-3, the J gene TRBJ2-7, with a weak D call TRBD2 (7 bases). In germline, CDR1 is MNHEY, CDR2 SVGEGT. The CDR3 sequence is 14 residues long. V was clipped by 6 bases and J by 6 bases, with 18 bases between them. The CDR3 sequence: CASSYTPGGREQYF. The DNA for the CDR3 is TGTGCCAGCAGCTATACCCCGGGGGGCCGCGAGCAGTACTTC.

This clone was observed a few times. The V and J genes are TRBV7-2 and TRBJ1-1; D is uncertain. The CDR3 loop spans 14 amino acids. Trimming cost V 1 base and J 1 base, with 7 bases left between them. CDR1 is SGHTA and CDR2 is FQGNSA in the germline V gene. Here the CDR3 DNA reads TGTGCCAGCAGCTTAGGTCCGGGGAACACTGAAGCTTTCTTT. Translation: CASSLGPGNTEAFF.

V usage is TRBV7-2 and J usage is TRBJ1-5, with D unresolved. Germline assignment: CDR1 SGHTA and CDR2 FQGNSA. V was clipped by 6 bases and J by 5 bases, with 11 bases between them. The CDR3 contains 13 residues. Here the CDR3 reads CASSPGWDQPQHF. As DNA, the CDR3 is TGTGCCAGCAGTCCGGGTTGGGATCAGCCCCAGCATTTT.

The rearrangement joins TRBV6-6 to TRBJ2-5; D unresolved. Trimming took off 6 bases at V and 7 bases at J, with 21 bases between the two ends. CDR1 MNHNY and CDR2 SVGAGI come from the germline V gene (reference sequence). This CDR3 has 15 residues. The CDR3 DNA is TGTGCCAGCAGCCGAACCGAGCCCCAGATGGGGACCCAGTACTTC. Encoded protein: CASSRTEPQMGTQYF.

This rearrangement joins TRBV30 to TRBJ1-3; D call uncertain. V was shortened by 2 bases and J by 1 base, with 9 bases between the two germline ends. The CDR3 consists of 14 residues. Germline assignment: CDR1 GTSNPN and CDR2 SVGIG (reference sequence). The CDR3 nucleotides are TGTGCCTGGAGTATAAAGGGATCTGGAAACACCATATATTTT. This gives the protein CAWSIKGSGNTIYF.

The chain uses TRBV27 and TRBJ2-3; the match to TRBD2 covers 12 bases. This CDR3 is 16 amino acids long. The V and J ends lost 6 bases and 7 bases, in that order; junction bases with no gene match: 11. The V gene's germline CDR1 is MNHEY and CDR2 SMNVEV (reference sequence). The CDR3 bases are TGTGCCAGCAGACCCTCGGCTAGCGGGGGGGCATATACGCAGTATTTT. This gives the protein CASRPSASGGAYTQYF.

The chain joins TRBV5-1 to TRBJ2-2, with D unclear. The CDR3 runs 14 residues. With 3 bases removed from V and 5 bases from J, the gap between germline ends came to 11 bases. Germline V gene lookup returns CDR1 SGHRS and CDR2 YFSETQ. CDR3 DNA: TGCGCCAGCAGCTCTCTAGTAGCTACCGGGGAGCTGTTTTTT. Residues: CASSSLVATGELFF.

The V gene is TRBV9, the J gene TRBJ2-1; D may be TRBD1 (6 bases). Germline CDR1 and CDR2: SGDLS and YYNGEE. The CDR3 is 13 amino acids. Deletions cut 4 bases from V and 5 bases from J, with 10 bases between. Here the CDR3 reads CASSTRQDNEQFF. The DNA for the CDR3 is TGTGCCAGCAGCACCCGACAGGACAATGAGCAGTTCTTC.

The count of this clone is one. This rearrangement joins TRBV4-2 to TRBJ2-1; D remains unclear. The CDR3 extends over 13 amino acids. The germline CDR1 and CDR2 sequences are LGHNA and YNFKEQ. V lost 0 bases and J lost 5, with 5 bases in between. For the CDR3, the DNA is TGTGCCAGCAGCCAAGATCTGGACAATGAGCAGTTCTTC. Residues: CASSQDLDNEQFF.

The chain couples TRBV5-4 to TRBJ2-5; D may be TRBD1 (5 bases). The germline gives CDR1 SGHNT, CDR2 YYREEE (reference sequence). The CDR3 is 14 residues long. Trimming left V 2 bases short and J 4 bases short, with 12 bases between. The CDR3 sequence is CASSFGQGGETQYF. In nucleotides, the CDR3 is TGTGCCAGCAGCTTCGGCCAGGGTGGAGAGACCCAGTACTTC.

J is TRBJ2-2 and V is TRBV3-1 (or the pseudogene TRBV3-2); the D gene is possibly TRBD1 (6 bases). Trimming took 1 base from V and 7 from J, leaving 13 bases between them. Germline CDR1 and CDR2: LGHDT and YNNKEL (reference sequence). The CDR3 contains 15 residues. The CDR3 nucleotides are TGTGCCAGCAGCCAAGGAGGGGGTTTTGGCGGGGAGCTGTTTTTT. Protein sequence: CASSQGGGFGGELFF.